These T cell receptor beta chains were read from a single sample in a study of T-cell memory formation after mild COVID-19. TCRdb itself ran the 5' RACE reads through MiXCR, one entry per CDR3 protein. This table has around 29,000 distinct CDR3 sequences, roughly a sixth appearing once. Sequencing was done on a sample of PBMCs or a T cell subset sorted from them (not recorded which). These receptors all come from an adult who had mild COVID-19 (a few samples of this study predate the infection). Cell type and time point are not known. The CDR3 runs from the conserved cysteine through the conserved F or W. The D gene is left open where the match is weak. Some rows have no size entry. The others give once, few or many, or a class for an expanded clone.

v_gene | d_gene | abundance | CDR3aa
TRBV29-1 | NA | many | CSVLPTEISGYTF
TRBV7-7 | NA | many | CASSPIVRQAGSYEQYF
TRBV25-1 | TRBD1 | many | CASGRTGRYGQFF
TRBV9 | NA | many | CASSVATTGSSYEQYF
TRBV4-3 | NA | many | CASSQDMTGSYNEQFF
TRBV7-9 | NA | NA | CASGQVGTGELFF
TRBV7-9 | NA | few | CASSSTATYEQYF
TRBV27 | NA | NA | CASSLFRLSYNSPLHF
TRBV6-1 | TRBD1 | few | CASRQGQGGSYEQYF
TRBV3-1 | NA | few | CASSQAGEQYF
TRBV18 | TRBD1 | few | CASSTTGTGAYEQYF
TRBV19 | NA | medium-sized | CASSIAKGSGDHRSNEQFF
TRBV12-3/TRBV12-4 | TRBD1 | NA | CASSWQGAYEQYF
TRBV7-8 | NA | many | CASSLFGVRRVSNQPQHF
TRBV6-2/TRBV6-3 | NA | medium-sized | CASSSLTTFTYEQYF
TRBV19 | NA | few | CASSRTRFRDYTF
TRBV6-6 | TRBD2 | medium-sized | CASSSGTSMYFEQFF
TRBV12-3/TRBV12-4 | NA | medium-sized | CASSLSSYNSPLHF
TRBV7-3 | TRBD2 | many | CASSSPGLEQFF
TRBV6-5 | TRBD1 | many | CASSPGTGSLSKNIQYF
TRBV7-2 | NA | many | CASSLQGQNTEAFF
TRBV29-1 | TRBD1 | many | CSVSTGGGGELFF
TRBV20-1 | TRBD2 | many | CSARVGTRLNEQFF
TRBV6-6 | NA | many | CASTAGMGESSYEQYF